This T cell receptor (beta chain) was recovered during a study of early T cells in non-severe SARS-CoV-2 infection. About the research overall: Bulk RNA isolated from unsorted whole blood underwent sequencing; chains were not paired.

The TCR library protocol was used to attach unique molecular identifiers. These identifiers were attached to individual cDNA molecules. One entry per CDR3 protein, called by TCRdb with MiXCR from the 5' RACE reads. The sample yields over 45,000 distinct CDR3 sequences, roughly a tenth seen once. This clonotype was detected a few times. The junction had 7 bases not matched to a gene; V was cut back by 5 bases and J by 7 bases. Germline CDR1 reads SQVTM; CDR2 reads ANQGSEA. The CDR3 has 14 amino acids. This sequence joins TRBV29-1 and TRBJ2-4, with 11 bases fitting TRBD2. The clonotype comes from an adult who was a healthcare worker with PCR-confirmed SARS-CoV-2 infection or an uninfected control (not recorded which). Sequenced: whole blood. CDR3 region: CSVRELAGVNIQYF. CDR3 DNA sequence: TGCAGCGTTAGGGAACTAGCGGGAGTCAACATTCAGTACTTC.